This TCR beta chain was profiled in a study of T-cell reconstitution after alpha-beta-depleted transplantation in children. Study results and limitations: Reportedly, only several hundred clones from non-depleted graft cells drove alpha-beta T-cell counts at about two months. Recipient T cells and thymic progenitors that survived were the source of the high TCRbeta diversity seen at day 60 in some patients.

This clonotype was seen a handful of times. Its matching antigen is unknown. Germline V gene data show CDR1 as LGHNA and CDR2 as YNFKEQ. With 0 bases clipped from V and 5 bases from J, the junction kept 6 bases outside the gene matches. The CDR3 is 15 amino acids. Molecular barcoding with unique molecular identifiers was used for the TCRbeta library. TCRdb re-derived calls from the PCR reads in MiXCR, one entry per CDR3 protein. The sample lists a few hundred thousand distinct CDR3 sequences, 10% to 15% occurring once. The sequenced sample was PBMCs, mostly from graft donor cells, obtained 360 days after TCRalphabeta/CD19-depleted stem cell transplant. The chain couples TRBV4-2 to TRBJ2-5; 7 bases fit TRBD1. The origin of this receptor is a male patient younger than 18 who had a stem cell transplant for acute myeloid leukemia, so the T cells may come from the graft donor. Written as DNA, the CDR3 is TGTGCCAGCAGCCAAGAAGCACAGGGGTTCGAGACCCAGTACTTC. Residues: CASSQEAQGFETQYF.